This TCR beta chain derives from a study of T cells in Graves' hyperthyroidism and ophthalmopathy. General study results and limits: Appearing also in blood were most of the thyroid clonotypes expanded above 0.001.

Many counts were recorded for this clonotype. What it binds is not known. Amplified TCR beta CDR3 regions derived from RNA transcripts. In the first-round RT-PCR of the TCR CDR3, the HTBI primer set was used. TCRdb called the multiplex PCR reads again in MiXCR, with one record for every CDR3 protein. The sample has roughly 500,000 distinct CDR3 sequences, 40% to 50% seen once. Trimming left V 8 bases short and J 0 bases short, with 8 bases between. CDR1 SGHTA and CDR2 FQGTGA come from the germline V gene. The CDR3 is made up of 13 amino acids. This chain links TRBV7-3 with TRBJ1-5; D remains unclear. The sequence came from an adult woman with Graves' disease, either hyperthyroidism or ophthalmopathy (not recorded which). Source material: peripheral blood or thyroid tissue (not recorded which). The CDR3 nucleotides are TGTGCCAGCTCCCGGAATAGCAATCAGCCCCAGCATTTT. This translates into CASSRNSNQPQHF. The variable domain in full, completed from reference TRBV7-3 and TRBJ1-5, reads GAGVSQTPSNKVTEKGKYVELRCDPISGHTALYWYRQSLGQGPEFLIYFQGTGAADDSGLPNDRFFAVRPEGSVSTLKIQRTERGDSAVYLCASSRNSNQPQHFGDGTRLSIL.